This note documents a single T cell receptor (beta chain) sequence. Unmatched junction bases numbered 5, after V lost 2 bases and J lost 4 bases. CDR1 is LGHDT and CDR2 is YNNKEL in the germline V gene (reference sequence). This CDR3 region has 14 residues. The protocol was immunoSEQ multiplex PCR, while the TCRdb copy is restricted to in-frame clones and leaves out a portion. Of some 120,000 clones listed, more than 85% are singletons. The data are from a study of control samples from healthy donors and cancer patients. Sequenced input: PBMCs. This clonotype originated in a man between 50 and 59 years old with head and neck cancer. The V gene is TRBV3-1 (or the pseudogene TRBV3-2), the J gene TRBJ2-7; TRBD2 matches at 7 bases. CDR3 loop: CASSQSGGGYEQYF. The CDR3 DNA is TGTGCCAGCAGCCAAAGCGGCGGGGGATACGAGCAGTACTTC.